The next 12 T cell receptor beta chains were all read from a single sample in a study of blood T cells in healthy people across ages. A sample-barcoded 5' primer and a J-beta primer mix were used in a second PCR of roughly 6 to 11 cycles. TCRdb passed the 5' RACE reads through MiXCR, listing each CDR3 protein once. The table includes over 950,000 distinct CDR3 sequences, more than 30% detected once. Material: blood. Source of these receptors: a man aged 18 to 30 in good health.

This clonotype has ten or more counts. The chain joins TRBV7-3 to TRBJ2-7; TRBD2 matches at 7 bases. V gave up 6 bases and J gave up 0 bases; unmatched junction bases: 2. Per germline, CDR1 SGHTA and CDR2 FQGTGA. This CDR3 contains 13 residues. CDR3 protein: CASSSGYSYEQYF. CDR3 in DNA: TGTGCCAGCAGTAGCGGGTACTCCTACGAGCAGTACTTC. Combining the CDR3 with reference TRBV7-3 and TRBJ2-7 gives the whole variable domain GAGVSQTPSNKVTEKGKYVELRCDPISGHTALYWYRQSLGQGPEFLIYFQGTGAADDSGLPNDRFFAVRPEGSVSTLKIQRTERGDSAVYLCASSSGYSYEQYFGPGTRLTVT.

This clonotype showed up just a few times. The chain couples TRBV27 to TRBJ1-1; D not resolved. The CDR3 spans 13 residues. Germline V gene lookup returns CDR1 MNHEY and CDR2 SMNVEV (reference sequence). V dropped 8 bases and J dropped 0 bases, with 10 bases sitting between them. In DNA, the CDR3 is TGTGCCAGCGGAATACTCATGAACACTGAAGCTTTCTTT. Its translation is CASGILMNTEAFF.

The V call is TRBV27, the J call TRBJ2-6; D gene unclear. The CDR3 has 13 amino acids. Trimming cost V 3 bases and J 10 bases, with 10 bases left between them. From germline, CDR1 is MNHEY and CDR2 SMNVEV (reference sequence). CDR3 amino acids: CASSLNHYNVLTF. The CDR3 nucleotides are TGTGCCAGCAGTTTGAACCACTATAACGTCCTGACTTTC.

J is TRBJ1-2 and V is TRBV6-6; tentatively, D is TRBD1 (6 bases). The CDR3 is 14 residues long. The V end was cut by 0 bases, the J end by 3 bases, with 8 bases between. CDR1 and CDR2 (germline): MNHNY, SVGAGI (reference sequence). CDR3 protein: CASSYSAGDYGYTF. CDR3 coding DNA: TGTGCCAGCAGTTACTCGGCAGGGGACTATGGCTACACCTTC.

This sequence joins TRBV4-2 and TRBJ2-4; D remains unclear. The V end lost 5 bases, the J end lost 0 bases, and 17 bases lay between the germline ends. Per germline, CDR1 LGHNA and CDR2 YNFKEQ. The CDR3 has 17 residues. The CDR3 loop reads CASSKIVASVAKNIQYF. DNA for the CDR3: TGTGCCAGCAGCAAAATTGTGGCCTCGGTAGCCAAAAACATTCAGTACTTC.

Points on this clonotype: This may be a read error: a much more frequent sequence differs by one nucleotide. The chain combines TRBV29-1 with TRBJ2-1; possibly TRBD1 or TRBD2 for D (6 bases each). The closer fit of TRBJ2-7 to the DNA end suggests the J call may be wrong. Germline CDR1 SQVTM, CDR2 ANQGSEA. CDR3 size: 14 residues. Here the CDR3 reads CSVRRGALYNEQYF. CDR3 nucleotides: TGCAGCGTCCGGAGGGGGGCTCTTTACAATGAGCAGTACTTC.

This clonotype appeared many times. The chain couples TRBV10-3 to TRBJ1-2; D is undetermined. Germline V CDR1 and CDR2: ENHRY, SYGVKD. The germline V and J ends were trimmed by 2 bases and 1 base, with 8 bases remaining between them. This CDR3 contains 14 residues. CDR3: CAISEKGDNYGYTF. The CDR3 region has the DNA TGTGCCATCAGTGAGAAAGGAGATAACTATGGCTACACCTTC.

This chain connects TRBV4-1 to TRBJ2-3; 13 positions agree with TRBD2. The CDR3 loop spans 16 amino acids. Germline CDR1 and CDR2: MGHRA and YSYEKL. V shed 3 bases, J shed 5 bases, and the junction held 5 bases outside the gene matches. This CDR3 reads CASSHTSGGAIDTQYF. The CDR3 bases are TGCGCCAGCAGCCATACTAGCGGGGGGGCGATAGATACGCAGTATTTT.

This clonotype has at least ten counts. The chain links TRBV4-2 to TRBJ2-5; 9 bases agree with TRBD2. Germline V gene data show CDR1 as LGHNA and CDR2 as YNFKEQ. This CDR3 region has 15 residues. Germline trimming cut 5 bases from V and 4 bases from J; bases unmatched to any gene: 8. CDR3 residues: CASSYTTSGAETQYF. Written as DNA, the CDR3 is TGTGCCAGCAGCTATACGACTAGCGGAGCAGAGACCCAGTACTTC.

The chain couples TRBV9 to TRBJ2-3, with 13 nucleotides matching TRBD2. Germline V gene data show CDR1 as SGDLS and CDR2 as YYNGEE. V lost 1 base to trimming and J lost 6 bases; unmatched junction nucleotides: 5. This CDR3 comprises 16 residues. DNA of the CDR3: TGTGCCAGCAGCGTAAAGACTAGCGGGGGGCGGGATACGCAGTATTTT. Residues: CASSVKTSGGRDTQYF. The variable domain in full, completed from reference TRBV9 and TRBJ2-3, reads DSGVTQTPKHLITATGQRVTLRCSPRSGDLSVYWYQQSLDQGLQFLIQYYNGEERAKGNILERFSAQQFPDLHSELNLSSLELGDSALYFCASSVKTSGGRDTQYFGPGTRLTVL.

As to this clonotype: A much larger clonotype is one base distant, so this may be a read error. The rearrangement joins TRBV5-1 to TRBJ2-5, with D unresolved. This CDR3 contains 13 residues. CDR1 is SGHRS and CDR2 is YFSETQ in the germline V gene. In DNA form, the CDR3 reads TGCGCCGGCAGCTTCCCCTCTCAGGAGACCCAGTACTTC. This codes for CAGSFPSQETQYF. The full variable domain, rest sourced from reference TRBV5-1 and TRBJ2-5, is KAGVTQTPRYLIKTRGQQVTLSCSPISGHRSVSWYQQTPGQGLQFLFEYFSETQRNKGNFPGRFSGRQFSNSRSEMNVSTLELGDSALYLCAGSFPSQETQYFGPGTRLLVL.

The V and J genes are TRBV29-1 and TRBJ1-2; D call uncertain. V gave up 5 bases and J gave up 8 bases, with 15 bases separating them. The germline gives CDR1 SQVTM, CDR2 ANQGSEA. This CDR3 is 12 amino acids long. As DNA, the CDR3 is TGCAGCGTTCCCGGATCCTTAGGGGGCTACACCTTC. Translation gives CSVPGSLGGYTF.